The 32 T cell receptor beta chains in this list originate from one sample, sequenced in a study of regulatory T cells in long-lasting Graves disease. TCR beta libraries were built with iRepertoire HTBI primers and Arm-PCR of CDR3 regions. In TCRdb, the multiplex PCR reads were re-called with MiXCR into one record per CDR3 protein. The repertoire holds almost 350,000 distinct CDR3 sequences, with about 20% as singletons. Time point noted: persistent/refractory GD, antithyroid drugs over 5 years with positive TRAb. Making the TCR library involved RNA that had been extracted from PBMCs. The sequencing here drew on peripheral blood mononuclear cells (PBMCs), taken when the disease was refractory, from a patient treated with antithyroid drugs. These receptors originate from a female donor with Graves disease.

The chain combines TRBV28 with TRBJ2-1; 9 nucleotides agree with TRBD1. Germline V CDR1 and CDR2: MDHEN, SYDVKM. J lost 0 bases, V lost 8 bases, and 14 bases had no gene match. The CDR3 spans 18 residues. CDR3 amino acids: CASADPPGTGHSYNEQFF. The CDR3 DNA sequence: TGTGCCAGCGCCGACCCCCCCGGGACAGGGCACTCCTACAATGAGCAGTTCTTC.

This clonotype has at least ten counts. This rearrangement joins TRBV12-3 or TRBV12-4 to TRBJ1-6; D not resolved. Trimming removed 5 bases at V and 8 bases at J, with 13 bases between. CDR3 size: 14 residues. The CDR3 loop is CASSPGPSDSPLHF. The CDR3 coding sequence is TGTGCCAGCAGTCCGGGCCCCTCTGATTCACCCCTCCACTTT.

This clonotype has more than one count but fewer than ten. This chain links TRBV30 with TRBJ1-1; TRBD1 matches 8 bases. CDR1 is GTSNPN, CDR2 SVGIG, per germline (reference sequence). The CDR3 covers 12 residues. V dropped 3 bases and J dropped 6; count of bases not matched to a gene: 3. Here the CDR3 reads CAWRGQVAEAFF. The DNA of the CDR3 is TGTGCCTGGAGGGGACAGGTAGCTGAAGCTTTCTTT. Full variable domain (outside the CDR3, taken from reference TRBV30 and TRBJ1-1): SQTIHQWPATLVQPVGSPLSLECTVEGTSNPNLYWYRQAAGRGLQLLFYSVGIGQISSEVPQNLSASRPQDRQFILSSKKLLLSDSGFYLCAWRGQVAEAFFGQGTRLTVV.

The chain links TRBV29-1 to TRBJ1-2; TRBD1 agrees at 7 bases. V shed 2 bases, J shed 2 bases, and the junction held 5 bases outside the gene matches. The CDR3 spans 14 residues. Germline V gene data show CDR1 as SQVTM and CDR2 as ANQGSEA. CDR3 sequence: CSVERGPPNYGYTF. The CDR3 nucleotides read TGCAGCGTTGAAAGGGGGCCCCCGAACTATGGCTACACCTTC.

The CDR3 sequence: CASYRVGETQYF. CDR3 coding DNA: TGTGCCAGCTACAGGGTGGGAGAGACCCAGTACTTC. This chain connects TRBV2 to TRBJ2-5; the D gene is possibly TRBD1 (6 bases). The CDR3 runs to 12 residues. V was clipped by 8 bases and J by 4 bases, with 11 bases between them. Germline assignment: CDR1 SNHLY and CDR2 FYNNEI.

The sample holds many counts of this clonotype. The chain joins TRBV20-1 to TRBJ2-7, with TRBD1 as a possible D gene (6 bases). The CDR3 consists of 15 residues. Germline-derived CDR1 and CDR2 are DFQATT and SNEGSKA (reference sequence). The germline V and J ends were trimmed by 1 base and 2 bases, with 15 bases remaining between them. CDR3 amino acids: CSARGRQETTYEQYF. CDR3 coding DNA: TGCAGTGCTAGAGGGAGACAGGAGACCACCTACGAGCAGTACTTC.

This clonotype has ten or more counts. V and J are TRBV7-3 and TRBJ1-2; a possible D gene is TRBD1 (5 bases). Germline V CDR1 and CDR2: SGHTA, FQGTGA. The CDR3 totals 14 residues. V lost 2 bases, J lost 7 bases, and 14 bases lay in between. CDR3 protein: CASSLQSGTTGYTF. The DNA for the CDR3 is TGTGCCAGCAGCTTACAGTCAGGGACGACTGGCTACACCTTC.

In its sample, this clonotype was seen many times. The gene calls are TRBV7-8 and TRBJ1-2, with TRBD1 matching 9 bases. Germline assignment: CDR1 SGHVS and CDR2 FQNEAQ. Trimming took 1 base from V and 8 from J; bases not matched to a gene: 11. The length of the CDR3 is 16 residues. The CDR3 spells CASSLGFGQGWDGYTF. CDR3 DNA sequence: TGTGCCAGCAGCTTAGGGTTCGGACAGGGGTGGGACGGCTACACCTTC.

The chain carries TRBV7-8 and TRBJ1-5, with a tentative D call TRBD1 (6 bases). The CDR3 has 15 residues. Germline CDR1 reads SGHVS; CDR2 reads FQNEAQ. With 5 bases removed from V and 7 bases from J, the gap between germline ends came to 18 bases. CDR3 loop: CASSQQGSVRQPQHF. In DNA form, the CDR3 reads TGTGCCAGCAGCCAACAGGGATCGGTACGGCAGCCCCAGCATTTT.

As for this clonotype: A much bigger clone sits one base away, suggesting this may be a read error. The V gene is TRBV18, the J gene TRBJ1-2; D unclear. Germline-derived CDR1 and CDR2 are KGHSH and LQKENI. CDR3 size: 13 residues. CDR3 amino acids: CASSPPNNYGHTF. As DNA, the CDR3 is TGTGCCAGCTCACCACCTAATAACTATGGCCACACCTTC. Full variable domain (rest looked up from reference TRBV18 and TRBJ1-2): NAGVMQNPRHLVRRRGQEARLRCSPMKGHSHVYWYRQLPEEGLKFMVYLQKENIIDESGMPKERFSAEFPKEGPSILRIQQVVRGDSAAYFCASSPPNNYGHTFGSGTRLTVV.

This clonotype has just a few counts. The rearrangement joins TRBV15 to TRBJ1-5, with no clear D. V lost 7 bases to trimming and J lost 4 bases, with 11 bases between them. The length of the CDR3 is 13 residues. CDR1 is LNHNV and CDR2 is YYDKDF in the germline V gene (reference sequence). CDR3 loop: CATNRLKNQPQHF. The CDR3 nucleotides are TGTGCCACCAACCGCCTCAAGAATCAGCCCCAGCATTTT.

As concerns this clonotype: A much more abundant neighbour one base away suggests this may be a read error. The CDR3 sequence: CAGSMAGTSGGSRETQYF. The DNA for the CDR3 is TGTGCCGGCAGCATGGCCGGGACTAGCGGGGGAAGCCGAGAGACCCAGTACTTC. This chain joins TRBV6-2 or TRBV6-3 and TRBJ2-5, with 14 bases fitting TRBD2. Germline CDR1 reads MNHEY; CDR2 reads SVGEGT. CDR3 length equals 18 residues.

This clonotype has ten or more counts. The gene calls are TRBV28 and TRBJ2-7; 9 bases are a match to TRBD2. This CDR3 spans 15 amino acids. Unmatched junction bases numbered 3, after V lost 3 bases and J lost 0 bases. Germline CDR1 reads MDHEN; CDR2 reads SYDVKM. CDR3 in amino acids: CASSLTSGNSYEQYF. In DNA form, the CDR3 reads TGTGCCAGCAGTTTGACTAGCGGTAACTCCTACGAGCAGTACTTC.

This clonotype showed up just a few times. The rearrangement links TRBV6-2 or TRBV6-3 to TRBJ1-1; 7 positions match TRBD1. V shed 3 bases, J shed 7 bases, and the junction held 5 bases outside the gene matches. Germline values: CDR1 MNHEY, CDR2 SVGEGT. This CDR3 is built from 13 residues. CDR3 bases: TGTGCCAGCAGTTATCGGGACAGCCATGAAGCTTTCTTT. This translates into CASSYRDSHEAFF.

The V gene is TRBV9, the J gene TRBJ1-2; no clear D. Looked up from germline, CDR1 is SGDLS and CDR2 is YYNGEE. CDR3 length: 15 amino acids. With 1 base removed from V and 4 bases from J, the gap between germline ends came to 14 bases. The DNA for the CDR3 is TGTGCCAGCAGCGTATCCCAGTCCGTGCTCTATGGCTACACCTTC. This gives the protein CASSVSQSVLYGYTF.

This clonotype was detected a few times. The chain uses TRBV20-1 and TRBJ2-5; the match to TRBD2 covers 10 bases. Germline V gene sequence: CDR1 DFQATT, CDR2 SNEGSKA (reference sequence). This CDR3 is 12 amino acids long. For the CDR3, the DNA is TGCACGGCTAGCGGGAGTTCGAAGACCCAGTACTTC. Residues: CTASGSSKTQYF.

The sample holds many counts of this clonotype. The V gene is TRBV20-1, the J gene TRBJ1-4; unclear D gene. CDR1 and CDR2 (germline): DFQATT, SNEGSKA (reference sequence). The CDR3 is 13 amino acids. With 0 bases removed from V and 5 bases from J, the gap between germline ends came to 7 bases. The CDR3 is CSAREGANEKLFF. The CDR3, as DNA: TGCAGTGCTAGAGAGGGCGCGAATGAAAAACTGTTTTTT.

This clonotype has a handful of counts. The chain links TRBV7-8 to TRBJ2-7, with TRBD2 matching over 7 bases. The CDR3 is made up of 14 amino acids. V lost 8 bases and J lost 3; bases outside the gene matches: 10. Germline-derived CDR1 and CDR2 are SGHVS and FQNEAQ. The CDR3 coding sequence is TGTGCCAGCGCCCAGGAGTTAGCGGGCTACGAGCAGTACTTC. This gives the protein CASAQELAGYEQYF.

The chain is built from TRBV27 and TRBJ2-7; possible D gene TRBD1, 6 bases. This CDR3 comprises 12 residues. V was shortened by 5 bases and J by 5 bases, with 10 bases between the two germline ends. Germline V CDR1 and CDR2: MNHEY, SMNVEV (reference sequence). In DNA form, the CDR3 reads TGTGCCAGCAGTCCCTCAGGGGACGAGCAGTACTTC. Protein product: CASSPSGDEQYF.

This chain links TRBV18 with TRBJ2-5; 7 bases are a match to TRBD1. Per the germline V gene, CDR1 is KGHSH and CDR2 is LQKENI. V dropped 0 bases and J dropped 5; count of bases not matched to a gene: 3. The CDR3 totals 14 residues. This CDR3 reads CASSPPGTVETQYF. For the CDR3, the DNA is TGTGCCAGCTCACCACCTGGGACAGTGGAGACCCAGTACTTC.

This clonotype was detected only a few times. Written as DNA, the CDR3 is TGCGCCAGCAGCTTAACAGGGGGAGCCTATGGCTACACCTTC. This encodes CASSLTGGAYGYTF. This chain connects TRBV5-1 to TRBJ1-2; 8 positions agree with TRBD1. Germline loops: CDR1 SGHRS, CDR2 YFSETQ. Trimming removed 2 bases from V and 4 bases from J; junction bases left unmatched: 4. This CDR3 region has 14 residues.

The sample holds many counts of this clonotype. The CDR3 loop is CASVQTSGKETQYF. The CDR3 bases are TGTGCCAGTGTTCAGACTAGCGGAAAAGAGACCCAGTACTTC. The V gene is TRBV11-2, the J gene TRBJ2-5; 9 nucleotides line up with TRBD2. Germline loops: CDR1 SGHAT, CDR2 FQNNGV. Trimming cost V 9 bases and J 3 bases; bases outside gene matches: 8. The CDR3 has 14 amino acids.

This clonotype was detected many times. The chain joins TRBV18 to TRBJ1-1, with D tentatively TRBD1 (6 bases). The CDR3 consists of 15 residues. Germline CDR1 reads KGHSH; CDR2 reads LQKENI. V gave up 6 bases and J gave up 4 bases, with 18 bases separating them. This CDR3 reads CASSRNRDLATEAFF. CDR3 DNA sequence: TGTGCCAGCTCCCGCAACAGGGATCTGGCCACTGAAGCTTTCTTT.

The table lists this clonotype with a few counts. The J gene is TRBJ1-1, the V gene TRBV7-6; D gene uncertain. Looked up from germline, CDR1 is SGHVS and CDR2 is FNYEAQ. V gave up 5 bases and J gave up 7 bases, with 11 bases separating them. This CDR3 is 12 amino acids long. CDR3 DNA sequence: TGTGCCAGCAGCCCGCCGAGCAATGAAGCTTTCTTT. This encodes CASSPPSNEAFF.

The CDR3 region has the DNA TGCGCCAGCAGCTCTAAAGGACAGGGGAACACTGAAGCTTTCTTT. Translation gives CASSSKGQGNTEAFF. The chain employs TRBV5-1 and TRBJ1-1; 8 nucleotides agree with TRBD1. The trim removed 3 bases at V and 1 base at J, leaving 5 bases unmatched. The V gene's germline CDR1 is SGHRS and CDR2 YFSETQ. The length of the CDR3 is 15 residues.

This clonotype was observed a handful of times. The CDR3 nucleotides read TGTGCCAGCAGTGATCCCAGGGCGGGAACCGGGGAGCTGTTTTTT. Residues: CASSDPRAGTGELFF. The chain has TRBV25-1 and TRBJ2-2, with D tentatively TRBD2 (6 bases). The germline V and J ends were trimmed by 3 bases and 5 bases, with 13 bases remaining between them. The CDR3 contains 15 residues. Per the germline V gene, CDR1 is MGHDK and CDR2 is SYGVNS.

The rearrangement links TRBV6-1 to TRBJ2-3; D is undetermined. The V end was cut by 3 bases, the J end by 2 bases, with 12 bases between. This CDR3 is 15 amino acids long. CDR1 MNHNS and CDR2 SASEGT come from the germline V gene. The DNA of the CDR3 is TGTGCCAGCAGTGATTATCGAATTTACACAGATACGCAGTATTTT. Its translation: CASSDYRIYTDTQYF.

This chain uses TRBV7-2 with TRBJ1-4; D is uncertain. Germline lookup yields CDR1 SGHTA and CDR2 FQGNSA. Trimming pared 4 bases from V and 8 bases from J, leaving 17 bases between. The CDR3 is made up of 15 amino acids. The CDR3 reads CASSSVGGRSEKLFF. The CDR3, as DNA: TGTGCCAGCAGCTCCGTGGGAGGGAGATCCGAAAAACTGTTTTTT.

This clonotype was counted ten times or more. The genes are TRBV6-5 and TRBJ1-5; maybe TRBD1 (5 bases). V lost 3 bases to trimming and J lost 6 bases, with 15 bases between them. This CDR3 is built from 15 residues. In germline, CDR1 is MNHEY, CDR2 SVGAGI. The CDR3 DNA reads TGTGCCAGCAGTTATACCCAGGGTACAACTCAGCCCCAGCATTTT. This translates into CASSYTQGTTQPQHF.

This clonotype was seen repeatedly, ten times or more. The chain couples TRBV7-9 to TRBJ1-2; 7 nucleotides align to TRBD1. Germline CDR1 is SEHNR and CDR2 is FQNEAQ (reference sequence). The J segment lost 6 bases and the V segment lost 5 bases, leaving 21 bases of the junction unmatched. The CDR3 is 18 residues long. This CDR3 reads CASSQPGKRTGKKDGYTF. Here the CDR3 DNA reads TGTGCCAGCAGCCAACCGGGAAAACGGACAGGAAAGAAGGATGGCTACACCTTC.

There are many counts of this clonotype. CDR3 DNA: TGTGCCAGCCATACCGGGATTATGAACACTGAAGCTTTCTTT. Its translation is CASHTGIMNTEAFF. This chain links TRBV7-9 with TRBJ1-1; D ambiguous. V lost 8 bases and J lost 0, with 13 bases in between. Germline assignment: CDR1 SEHNR and CDR2 FQNEAQ (reference sequence). This CDR3 has 14 residues.

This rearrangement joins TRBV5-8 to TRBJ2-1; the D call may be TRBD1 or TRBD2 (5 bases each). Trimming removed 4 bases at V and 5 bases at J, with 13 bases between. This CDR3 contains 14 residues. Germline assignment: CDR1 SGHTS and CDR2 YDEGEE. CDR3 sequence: CASSPSGTNNEQFF. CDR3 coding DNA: TGTGCCAGCAGCCCCTCCGGGACGAACAATGAGCAGTTCTTC.